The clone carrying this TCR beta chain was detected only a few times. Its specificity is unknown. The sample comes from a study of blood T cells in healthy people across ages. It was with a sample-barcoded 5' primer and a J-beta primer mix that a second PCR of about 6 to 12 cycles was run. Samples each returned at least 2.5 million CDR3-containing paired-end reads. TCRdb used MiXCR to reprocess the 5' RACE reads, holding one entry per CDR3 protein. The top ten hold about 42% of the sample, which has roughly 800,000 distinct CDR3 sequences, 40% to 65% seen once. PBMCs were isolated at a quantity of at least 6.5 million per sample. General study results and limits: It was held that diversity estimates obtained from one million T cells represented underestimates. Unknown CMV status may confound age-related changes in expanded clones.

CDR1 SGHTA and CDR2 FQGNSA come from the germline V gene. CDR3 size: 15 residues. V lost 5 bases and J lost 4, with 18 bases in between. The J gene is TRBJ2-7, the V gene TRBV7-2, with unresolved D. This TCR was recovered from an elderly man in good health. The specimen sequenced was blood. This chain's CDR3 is CASSLPAGRAYEQYF. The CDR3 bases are TGTGCCAGCAGCCTCCCCGCCGGACGGGCGTACGAGCAGTACTTC.